The sequence of this T cell receptor (beta chain) was determined in a study of blood T cell dynamics during melanoma immunotherapy. Study context: Patients with metastatic melanoma got pembrolizumab or nivolumab-ipilimumab as first-line care.

The time point: week 3, after first cycle of checkpoint inhibitor. Blood was drawn before treatment and at week 3 after checkpoint blockade. Germline lookup yields CDR1 SGHTA and CDR2 FQGNSA. This CDR3 contains 14 residues. Trimming at V came to 5 bases and at J to 4 bases, leaving 7 bases not matched to a gene. Profiling relied on immunoSEQ multiplex PCR, and the TCRdb table lists in-frame clones only, not all of them. The sample shows about 12,000 clones, roughly 88% of them seen only once. The sequence derives from a human donor with melanoma. Here the sequenced sample was blood, taken from a patient treated with checkpoint blockade. The chain combines TRBV7-2 with TRBJ2-5; 7 nucleotides align to TRBD2. The CDR3 coding sequence is TGTGCCAGCAGCCCGAGTGGCGGGGGAGAGACCCAGTACTTC. It is translated as CASSPSGGGETQYF.